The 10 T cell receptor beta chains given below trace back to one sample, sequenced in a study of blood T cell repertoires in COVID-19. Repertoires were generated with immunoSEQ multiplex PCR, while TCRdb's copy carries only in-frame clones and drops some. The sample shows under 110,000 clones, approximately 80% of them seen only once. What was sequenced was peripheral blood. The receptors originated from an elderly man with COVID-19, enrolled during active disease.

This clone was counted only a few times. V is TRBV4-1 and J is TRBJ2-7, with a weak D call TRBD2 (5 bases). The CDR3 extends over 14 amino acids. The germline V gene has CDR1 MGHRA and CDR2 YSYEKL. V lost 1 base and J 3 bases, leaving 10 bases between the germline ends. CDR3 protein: CASSQVTRGYEQYF. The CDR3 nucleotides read TGCGCCAGCAGCCAAGTCACTAGAGGCTACGAGCAGTACTTC.

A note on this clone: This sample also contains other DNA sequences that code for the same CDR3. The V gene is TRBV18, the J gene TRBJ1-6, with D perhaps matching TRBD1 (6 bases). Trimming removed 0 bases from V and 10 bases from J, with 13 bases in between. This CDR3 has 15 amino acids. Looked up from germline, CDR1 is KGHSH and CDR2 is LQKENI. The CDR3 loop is CASSPPGGLGSPLHF. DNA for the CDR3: TGTGCCAGCTCACCACCGGGGGGGCTTGGATCACCCCTCCACTTT. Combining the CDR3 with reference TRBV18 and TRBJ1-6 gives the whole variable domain NAGVMQNPRHLVRRRGQEARLRCSPMKGHSHVYWYRQLPEEGLKFMVYLQKENIIDESGMPKERFSAEFPKEGPSILRIQQVVRGDSAAYFCASSPPGGLGSPLHFGNGTRLTVT.

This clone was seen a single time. The CDR3 loop reads CASSRGGSSVEQFF. CDR3 sequence (DNA): TGTGCCAGCTCTAGGGGAGGATCTTCGGTGGAGCAGTTCTTC. The chain is built from TRBV11-3 and TRBJ2-1; maybe TRBD2 (6 bases). Trimming shortened V by 8 bases and J by 10 bases, and 21 bases separated the two germline ends. The CDR3 is 14 residues long. CDR1 SGHNT and CDR2 YENEEA come from the germline V gene.

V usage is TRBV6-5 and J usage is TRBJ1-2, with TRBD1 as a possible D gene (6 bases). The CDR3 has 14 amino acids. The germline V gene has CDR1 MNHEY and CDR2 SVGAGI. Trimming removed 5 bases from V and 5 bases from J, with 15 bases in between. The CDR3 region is CASSPRDQGYGYTF. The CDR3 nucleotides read TGTGCCAGCAGTCCCCGGGATCAGGGGTATGGCTACACCTTC.

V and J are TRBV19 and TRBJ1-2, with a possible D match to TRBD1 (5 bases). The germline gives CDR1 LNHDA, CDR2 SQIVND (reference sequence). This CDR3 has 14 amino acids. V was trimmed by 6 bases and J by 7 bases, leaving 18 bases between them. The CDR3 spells CASRSPPQGGGYTF. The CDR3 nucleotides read TGTGCCAGTAGATCACCCCCCCAGGGAGGTGGCTACACCTTC.

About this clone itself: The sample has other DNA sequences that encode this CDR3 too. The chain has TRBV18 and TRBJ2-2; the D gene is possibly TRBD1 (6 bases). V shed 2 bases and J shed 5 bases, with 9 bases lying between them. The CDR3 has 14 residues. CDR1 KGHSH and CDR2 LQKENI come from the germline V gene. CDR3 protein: CASSPGQTTGELFF. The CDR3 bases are TGTGCCAGCTCACCAGGACAGACTACCGGGGAGCTGTTTTTT.

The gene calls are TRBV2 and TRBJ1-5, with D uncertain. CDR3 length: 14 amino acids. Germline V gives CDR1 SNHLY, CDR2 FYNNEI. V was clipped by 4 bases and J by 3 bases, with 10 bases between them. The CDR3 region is CASSVEGTNQPQHF. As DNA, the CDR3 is TGTGCCAGCAGTGTAGAGGGAACCAATCAGCCCCAGCATTTT.

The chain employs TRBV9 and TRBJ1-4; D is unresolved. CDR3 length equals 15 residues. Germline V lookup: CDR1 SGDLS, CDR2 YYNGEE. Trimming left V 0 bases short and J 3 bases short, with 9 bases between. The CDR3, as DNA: TGTGCCAGCAGCGTAGAAGTCAGTCCTAATGAAAAACTGTTTTTT. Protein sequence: CASSVEVSPNEKLFF.

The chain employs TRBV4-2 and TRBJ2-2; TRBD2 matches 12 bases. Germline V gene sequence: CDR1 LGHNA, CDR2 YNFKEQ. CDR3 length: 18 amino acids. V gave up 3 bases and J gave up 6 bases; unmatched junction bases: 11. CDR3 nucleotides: TGTGCCAGCAGCCAGGGTGGACTAGCGGGATCTCCTTCCGGGGAGCTGTTTTTT. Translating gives CASSQGGLAGSPSGELFF.

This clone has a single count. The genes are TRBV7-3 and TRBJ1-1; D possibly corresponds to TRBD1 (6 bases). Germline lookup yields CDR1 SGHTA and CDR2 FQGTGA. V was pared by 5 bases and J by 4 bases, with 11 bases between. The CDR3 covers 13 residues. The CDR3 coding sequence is TGTGCCAGCAGCCCCCCGGACAGCACTGAAGCTTTCTTT. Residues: CASSPPDSTEAFF.